Each of the 6 T cell receptor beta chains below was sequenced from the same sample in a study of CD8+CD57+ T cells in acquired aplastic anemia. Profiles of TCR beta VDJ and CDR3 were generated from a genomic DNA template. TCRdb processed the reads anew with MiXCR; each CDR3 protein has one entry. The sample consists of about 190,000 distinct CDR3 sequences, 64% of them appearing once. Source material: sorted CD4+, CD8+, or CD8+CD57+ T cells (not recorded which) from PBMCs. The receptors come from a human donor with severe aplastic anemia or a healthy control (not recorded which).

This clonotype was counted a single time. The chain recombines TRBV6-5 with TRBJ1-1, with 8 positions matching TRBD1. The CDR3 is 12 residues long. Germline CDR1 and CDR2: MNHEY and SVGAGI. CDR3 in amino acids: CTTGQGGTEAFF. CDR3 sequence (DNA): TGTACCACCGGACAGGGTGGCACTGAAGCTTTCTTT.

This clonotype was recorded a few times. The rearrangement links TRBV30 to TRBJ1-2, with TRBD1 matching over 8 bases. The CDR3 runs 15 residues. After removal of 0 bases from V and 3 bases from J, the junction contained 6 bases not matched to a gene. Germline V CDR1 and CDR2: GTSNPN, SVGIG (reference sequence). CDR3 amino acids: CAWSVPGQVDYGYTF. Written as DNA, the CDR3 is TGTGCCTGGAGTGTACCGGGACAGGTCGACTATGGCTACACCTTC.

The V and J genes are TRBV10-3 and TRBJ1-2, with D perhaps matching TRBD1 (6 bases). V lost 3 bases and J lost 9, with 14 bases in between. Germline CDR1 ENHRY, CDR2 SYGVKD. The CDR3 is made up of 13 amino acids. Here the CDR3 DNA reads TGTGCCATCAGTGATAGACAGGAGGGGAGCTACACCTTC. It is translated as CAISDRQEGSYTF.

The chain links TRBV4-1 to TRBJ2-2, with D perhaps being TRBD1 or TRBD2 (5 bases each). The CDR3 covers 17 residues. The germline CDR1 and CDR2 sequences are MGHRA and YSYEKL. The V end was cut by 4 bases, the J end by 0 bases, with 15 bases between. The CDR3 sequence: CASSPRGDPANTGELFF. The CDR3 bases are TGCGCCAGCAGCCCAAGGGGAGATCCTGCGAACACCGGGGAGCTGTTTTTT.

V gene TRBV7-9 combines with J gene TRBJ1-5; D not resolved. The CDR3 contains 13 residues. V was shortened by 5 bases and J by 1 base, with 6 bases between the two germline ends. Germline values: CDR1 SEHNR, CDR2 FQNEAQ (reference sequence). This chain's CDR3 is CASSENSNQPQHF. In DNA, the CDR3 is TGTGCCAGCAGCGAGAACAGCAATCAGCCCCAGCATTTT.

V is TRBV9 and J is TRBJ2-3; 11 bases line up with TRBD2. Germline V gene sequence: CDR1 SGDLS, CDR2 YYNGEE. The CDR3 sequence is 17 residues long. V lost 2 bases to trimming and J lost 4 bases; unmatched junction nucleotides: 9. The CDR3 nucleotides are TGTGCCAGCAGCGTCACTAGGGTAGCGGGGGGGCCAGATACGCAGTATTTT. Amino acid sequence: CASSVTRVAGGPDTQYF.